Described below is a single T cell receptor beta chain sequence and its context. The assay was immunoSEQ multiplex PCR, and TCRdb's table has in-frame clones only and misses some. The sample comprises tens of thousands of clones, approximately 86% of which are singletons, and approximately 7.9% rests with the top ten. The germline V gene has CDR1 SGHNT and CDR2 YENEEA. CDR3 size: 17 residues. V was clipped by 0 bases and J by 5 bases, with 17 bases between them. The record originates from a study of T cell changes during pregnancy in multiple sclerosis. This chain uses TRBV11-3 with TRBJ1-5, with TRBD1 as a possible D gene (5 bases). Sample: CD8+ T cells from peripheral blood mononuclear cells, taken before pregnancy. This sequence was found in a female donor with multiple sclerosis, enrolled in a pregnancy study. The CDR3 spells CASSLERAGYRHQPQHF. Written as DNA, the CDR3 is TGTGCCAGCAGCTTAGAAAGGGCAGGGTACCGGCATCAGCCCCAGCATTTT.